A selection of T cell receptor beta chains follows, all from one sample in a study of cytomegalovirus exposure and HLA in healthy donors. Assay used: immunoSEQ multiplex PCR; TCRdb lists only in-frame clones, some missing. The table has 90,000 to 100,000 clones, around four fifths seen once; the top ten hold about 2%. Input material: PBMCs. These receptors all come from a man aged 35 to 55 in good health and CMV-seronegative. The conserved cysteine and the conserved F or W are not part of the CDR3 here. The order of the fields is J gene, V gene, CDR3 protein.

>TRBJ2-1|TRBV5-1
ASSEDSVYNEQF
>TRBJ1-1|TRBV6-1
ASIDGGGVTEAF
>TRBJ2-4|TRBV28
ASTTGGTFQY
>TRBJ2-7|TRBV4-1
ASSQPGDTHEQY
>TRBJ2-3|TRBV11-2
ASGRTTGTDTQY
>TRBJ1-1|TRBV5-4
ASSGDRGTEAF
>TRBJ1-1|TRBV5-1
ASSLREGGNTEAF
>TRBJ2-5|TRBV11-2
ASSPGTGGETQY
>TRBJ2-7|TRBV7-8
ASSSDRPMYEQY
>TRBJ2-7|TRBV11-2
ASGTVISYEQY
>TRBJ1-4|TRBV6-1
ASSEVPHGSNEKLF
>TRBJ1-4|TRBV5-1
ASSRGTGQDEKLF
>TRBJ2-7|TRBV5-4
ASSLEGGRVRVQY
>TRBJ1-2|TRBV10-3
AISERLEHGYT
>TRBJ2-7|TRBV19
ASSILASGPGEQY
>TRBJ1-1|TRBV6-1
ASSEGGHMNTEAF
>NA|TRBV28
ASSFPGQGLSEQY
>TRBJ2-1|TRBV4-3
ASSSAGAPRQF
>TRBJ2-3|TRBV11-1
ASSITYSGGDRNTQY
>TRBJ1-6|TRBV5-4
ASSPGQVYNSPLH
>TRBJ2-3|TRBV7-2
ATTHRAGGTDTQY
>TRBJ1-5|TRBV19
ASSGDRGSNQPQH
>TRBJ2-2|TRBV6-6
AGAGINTGELF
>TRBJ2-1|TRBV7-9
ASSRLADEQF
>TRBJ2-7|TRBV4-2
ASRYSIPDRGSKDEQY
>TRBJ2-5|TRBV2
ASSPAVPEAQY
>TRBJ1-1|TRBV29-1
SANDPDRLNTEAF
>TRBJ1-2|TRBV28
ASSSGRDGYT
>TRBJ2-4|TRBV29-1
SVRQGDKNIQY
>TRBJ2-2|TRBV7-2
ASSPGTVGRTGELF
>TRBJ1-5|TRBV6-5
ASSSRRDQPQH
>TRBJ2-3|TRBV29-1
SVLSGPSTDTQY
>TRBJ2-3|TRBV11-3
ASSLDGGGRNTDTQY
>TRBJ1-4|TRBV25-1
ASRKQGSEKLF
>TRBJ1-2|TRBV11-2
ASSARTGGNYGYT
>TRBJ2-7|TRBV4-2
ASSQVAERLRYGQY
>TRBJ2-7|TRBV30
AWSPGQGREQY
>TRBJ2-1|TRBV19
ASQSLAGNEQF
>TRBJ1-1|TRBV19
ASSIRDITEAF
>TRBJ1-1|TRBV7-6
ASSPQEGREAF
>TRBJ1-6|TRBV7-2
ASSYNRDSPLH
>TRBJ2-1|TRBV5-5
ASSQEPGLAGVNEQF
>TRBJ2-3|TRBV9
ASSEWTGLSTDTQY
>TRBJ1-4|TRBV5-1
ASATDGGNEKLF
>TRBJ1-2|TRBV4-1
ASSLEGGRNYGYT
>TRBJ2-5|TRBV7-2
ASSLVRTGGETQY
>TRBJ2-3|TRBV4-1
ASSQGPTSGRSYTQY
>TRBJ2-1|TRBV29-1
SVEGIAGYNEQF
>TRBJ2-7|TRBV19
ATVRTSDYEQY
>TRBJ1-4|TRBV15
ATSSDDGQPLQQHEKLF
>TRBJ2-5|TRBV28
ASSSPGQGWKETQY
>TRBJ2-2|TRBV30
AWSWGLAGGGELF
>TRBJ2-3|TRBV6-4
ASSDSPGADTQY